This TCR beta chain was retrieved from a study of cytomegalovirus exposure and HLA in healthy donors. Overall study findings and caveats: On later analysis, the bulk of CMV-associated TCR beta chains appeared to be HLA-restricted. Analyses of presence and absence presupposed an approximately uniform sequencing depth across donors. CMV serostatus was the only recorded immune exposure for donors.

The CDR3 is made up of 13 amino acids. Germline values: CDR1 LNHDA, CDR2 SQIVND (reference sequence). The V gene lost 6 bases and the J gene lost 4 bases, with 12 bases spanning the gap. This clone has just a few counts. The antigen is not known. Both 60 Vbeta primers and 13 Jbeta primers went into the PCR. Produced via immunoSEQ multiplex PCR; TCRdb's table is partial and in-frame only. This sample has about 150,000 clones, with about 75% found just once. The chain recombines TRBV19 with TRBJ1-2, with D hard to call. The source of this sequence is a man younger than 35 in good health and CMV-seronegative. Material for sequencing was PBMCs. In DNA, the CDR3 is TGTGCCAGTAGGGCAGCGGCCCCCTATGGCTACACCTTC. Encoded protein: CASRAAAPYGYTF.